The 18 T cell receptor beta chains in this list originate from one sample, sequenced in a study of beta chain features in type 1 diabetes. Sequenced material consisted of expressed TCRB transcripts (all of the isolated RNA was reverse transcribed). Method: immunoSEQ multiplex PCR; TCRdb's copy keeps in-frame clones and lacks some. The repertoire consists of about 320,000 clones, with 12% to 15% occurring once and the leading ten covering roughly 6.7%. Sequences were obtained from central memory CD4+ T cells from blood. These receptors originate from a man younger than 45 in good health.

This chain joins TRBV6-1 and TRBJ2-5; no clear D. Germline CDR1 reads MNHNS; CDR2 reads SASEGT. With 7 bases removed from V and 4 bases from J, the gap between germline ends came to 19 bases. There are 15 residues in the CDR3. This CDR3 is CASKVEGGARETQYF. CDR3 coding DNA: TGTGCCAGCAAGGTTGAAGGCGGAGCCCGAGAGACCCAGTACTTC.

This clone was seen a single time. The chain recombines TRBV7-2 with TRBJ1-4; tentatively, D is TRBD1 (5 bases). Germline V lookup: CDR1 SGHTA, CDR2 FQGNSA. The CDR3 runs to 16 residues. V was pared by 2 bases and J by 1 base, with 11 bases between. CDR3 nucleotides: TGTGCCAGCAGCTTACGAAAAGACAGAACTAATGAAAAACTGTTTTTT. This encodes CASSLRKDRTNEKLFF.

As concerns this clone: At one boundary the junction diverges from the germline segment, which might be a read error. The sample holds other DNA sequences that translate to the same CDR3. The V call is TRBV27, the J call TRBJ2-2, with D perhaps TRBD2 (5 bases). This CDR3 region has 14 residues. Looked up from germline, CDR1 is MNHEY and CDR2 is SMNVEV (reference sequence). CDR3: CASSFESNTGELFF. The DNA of the CDR3 is TGTGCCAGCAGTTTTGAGTCGAACACCGGGGAGCTATTTTTT.

The chain recombines TRBV5-1 with TRBJ1-1, with D maybe TRBD1 (5 bases). The CDR3 loop spans 14 amino acids. Germline CDR1 SGHRS, CDR2 YFSETQ. V lost 0 bases to trimming and J lost 8 bases, with 14 bases between them. The CDR3 nucleotides are TGCGCCAGCAGCTTGGTGGGGCCATTGTCAGAAGCTTTCTTT. This gives the protein CASSLVGPLSEAFF.

This sequence joins TRBV18 and TRBJ1-5; 8 bases line up with TRBD1. Germline lookup yields CDR1 KGHSH and CDR2 LQKENI. J lost 7 bases, V lost 3 bases, and 14 bases had no gene match. This CDR3 is built from 17 residues. The DNA for the CDR3 is TGTGCCAGCTCACCCCGATCGAACCAGGGGGCTAGGCAGCCCCAGCATTTT. Translated, it gives CASSPRSNQGARQPQHF.

A remark on this clone: This sample also contains other DNA sequences that code for the same CDR3. The chain carries TRBV5-6 and TRBJ2-5, with TRBD1 matching over 8 bases. This CDR3 has 13 amino acids. Trimming took 4 bases from V and 4 from J; bases not matched to a gene: 3. Germline V lookup: CDR1 SGHDT, CDR2 YYEEEE. The chain's CDR3 is CASSADRGETQYF. DNA for the CDR3: TGTGCCAGCAGCGCCGACAGGGGAGAGACCCAGTACTTC. Based on the CDR3 plus reference TRBV5-6 and TRBJ2-5, the full variable domain is DAGVTQSPTHLIKTRGQQVTLRCSPKSGHDTVSWYQQALGQGPQFIFQYYEEEERQRGNFPDRFSGHQFPNYSSELNVNALLLGDSALYLCASSADRGETQYFGPGTRLLVL.

The rearrangement joins TRBV2 to TRBJ1-6; the D is unclear. Germline assignment: CDR1 SNHLY and CDR2 FYNNEI. Between the trimmed V and J ends, which lost 7 bases and 6 bases, there was a span of 13 bases. The CDR3 runs to 14 residues. The CDR3 DNA follows: TGTGCCAGCAATTACGGAACTTCTAATTCACCCCTCCACTTT. It encodes CASNYGTSNSPLHF.

The chain uses TRBV4-3 and TRBJ2-1; TRBD2 might be the D (6 bases). The length of the CDR3 is 14 residues. From germline, CDR1 is LGHNA and CDR2 YSLEER. V shed 3 bases and J shed 7 bases, with 13 bases lying between them. Here the CDR3 DNA reads TGCGCCAGCAGCCAGGACCTAGCGCTTAATGAGCAGTTCTTC. Protein: CASSQDLALNEQFF.

This clone appeared a few times. The gene calls are TRBV14 and TRBJ2-1; D uncertain. The CDR3 loop spans 15 amino acids. Trimming pared 1 base from V and 7 bases from J, leaving 14 bases between. Germline V gene sequence: CDR1 SGHDN, CDR2 FVKESK. For the CDR3, the DNA is TGTGCCAGCAGCCAAGGGGTCAGCCGGGCTAATGAGCAGTTCTTC. Its protein product is CASSQGVSRANEQFF.

This clone was recorded at least ten times. V gene TRBV13 combines with J gene TRBJ1-1; no clear D. The germline CDR1 and CDR2 sequences are PRHDT and FYEKMQ (reference sequence). Trimming took 5 bases from V and 4 from J, leaving 11 bases between them. This CDR3 contains 13 residues. The CDR3 loop reads CASSPEASTEAFF. As DNA, the CDR3 is TGTGCCAGCAGCCCTGAGGCATCCACTGAAGCTTTCTTT.

There are a few counts of this clone. The chain joins TRBV6-5 to TRBJ1-1, with no clear D. CDR1 and CDR2 (germline): MNHEY, SVGAGI. This CDR3 region has 15 residues. Trimming cost V 2 bases and J 0 bases, with 10 bases left between them. CDR3 in DNA: TGTGCCAGCAGTTACATAGCCAGGATGAACACTGAAGCTTTCTTT. Encoded protein: CASSYIARMNTEAFF.

The chain carries TRBV15 and TRBJ1-3; D remains unclear. The CDR3 covers 17 residues. Germline V CDR1 and CDR2: LNHNV, YYDKDF (reference sequence). V was trimmed by 0 bases and J by 0 bases, leaving 12 bases between them. CDR3 sequence: CATSRDARVISGNTIYF. Here the CDR3 DNA reads TGTGCCACCAGCAGAGACGCGAGAGTTATCTCTGGAAACACCATATATTTT.

A note on this clone: The junction departs from germline at one end; a sequencing error may be responsible. This chain connects TRBV5-8 to TRBJ2-1; 15 nucleotides match TRBD2. CDR3 length: 14 amino acids. Germline loops: CDR1 SGHTS, CDR2 YDEGEE. CDR3 loop: CASSGRTSGGAVIF. The CDR3 DNA follows: TGTGCCAGCAGCGGACGGACTAGCGGGGGGGCCGTGATCTTC.

In its sample, this clone was seen a few times. V is TRBV29-1 and J is TRBJ1-2; the D is unclear. This CDR3 has 12 residues. Germline V gene sequence: CDR1 SQVTM, CDR2 ANQGSEA. Trimming shortened V by 4 bases and J by 7 bases, and 13 bases separated the two germline ends. The CDR3 is CSVVRPKGGYTF. CDR3 DNA sequence: TGCAGCGTTGTAAGGCCCAAGGGTGGCTACACCTTC.

The chain joins TRBV4-2 to TRBJ1-1; a weak D match, TRBD1 (5 bases). Looked up from germline, CDR1 is LGHNA and CDR2 is YNFKEQ. V lost 3 bases, J lost 5 bases, and 22 bases lay in between. The CDR3 runs to 17 residues. The CDR3 spells CASSQSGTGRGGTEAFF. As DNA, the CDR3 is TGTGCCAGCAGCCAGTCCGGGACCGGGCGGGGAGGAACTGAAGCTTTCTTT.

The CDR3 spells CASSLGQGGEKLFF. CDR3 bases: TGCGCCAGCAGCTTAGGCCAGGGTGGGGAAAAACTGTTTTTT. The genes are TRBV5-1 and TRBJ1-4; tentatively, D is TRBD1 (5 bases). The CDR3 has 14 residues. V lost 2 bases, J lost 8 bases, and 13 bases lay in between. CDR1 SGHRS and CDR2 YFSETQ come from the germline V gene.

This clone was picked up a small number of times. The chain employs TRBV7-9 and TRBJ2-4, with TRBD2 matching 9 bases. Germline CDR1 reads SEHNR; CDR2 reads FQNEAQ (reference sequence). The CDR3 loop spans 15 amino acids. Germline trimming cut 5 bases from V and 6 bases from J; bases unmatched to any gene: 8. The CDR3 loop is CASSNAGGLRNIQYF. CDR3 coding DNA: TGTGCCAGCAGCAACGCGGGGGGGCTCAGAAACATTCAGTACTTC.

This clone was counted only a few times. The rearrangement joins TRBV7-2 to TRBJ2-7; the match to TRBD2 covers 8 bases. The CDR3 contains 15 residues. With 6 bases clipped from V and 2 bases from J, the junction kept 9 bases outside the gene matches. Germline V gene data show CDR1 as SGHTA and CDR2 as FQGNSA. CDR3 region: CASSAGGEPTYEQYV. The DNA of the CDR3 is TGTGCCAGCAGTGCCGGGGGGGAACCGACCTACGAGCAGTACGTC.